This T cell receptor beta chain came from a study of T-cell reconstitution after alpha-beta-depleted transplantation in children (dated by TCRdb to 2015 to 2016). As for the study more broadly: The study quantitatively tracked T-cell immune reconstitution after TCRalphabeta/CD19-depleted allogeneic hematopoietic cell transplantation in children using TCR repertoire profiling.

The method was PCR. This sample was sequenced with an Illumina HiSeq 2500. TCR libraries were prepared with molecular barcoding, using unique molecular identifiers to normalize TCRbeta repertoire quantification. TCRdb trimmed the raw reads at Q25, called clones with MiXCR and kept productive beta chains. When rows share a CDR3 protein, they turn into one entry using the most common DNA and genes. Within this sample are about 260,000 distinct CDR3 sequences, with roughly 11% of them counted one time only. About a quarter of the sample is in the top ten clones. The paper's findings and limits, for the study overall: In some patients, the high TCRbeta diversity seen at day 60 was put down to recipient T cells and intrathymic progenitors that had survived conditioning. The apparently early alphabetaT-cell count recovery about two months after transplant was reportedly dependent on only several hundred rapidly expanded clones derived from non-depleted graft cells. Hyperexpanded clone frequencies declined over subsequent months; after one year, T-cell counts and TCRbeta diversity were mostly attributed to newly produced T cells.

This clonotype was seen many times. The specificity of this receptor is unknown. Base qualities are not at hand, and no much larger clone is one base apart. Including the terminal cysteine and phenylalanine, the CDR3 comprises 14 residues. Kept here is only the CDR3 DNA, which spans 42 bases and is read in frame from base 1. As encoded in the germline V gene, CDR1 is SNHLY while CDR2 is FYNNEI. At the junction V is shortened by 7 bases and J by 4 bases; bases outside the gene matches: 8. The treatment or condition label of this sample denotes: allogeneic hematopoietic cell transplantation with graft depleted of TCRalphabeta T cells and CD19 B cells. The children who served as transplant recipients had been given grafts of TCRalphabeta/CD19-depleted allogeneic hematopoietic cells.

The TCR was taken from a male patient between 2 and 15 years old who had a stem cell transplant for chronic granulomatous disease, so the T cells may come from the graft donor. Here the sequenced sample was peripheral blood, taken 180 days after TCRalphabeta/CD19-depleted stem cell transplant. The V and J segments used are TRBV2 and TRBJ2-7; TRBD1 aligns with 9 central bases. CDR3 reads: CASMDRGYEYEQYF. The sequence in DNA is TGTGCCAGCATGGACAGGGGATATGAGTACGAGCAGTACTTC.